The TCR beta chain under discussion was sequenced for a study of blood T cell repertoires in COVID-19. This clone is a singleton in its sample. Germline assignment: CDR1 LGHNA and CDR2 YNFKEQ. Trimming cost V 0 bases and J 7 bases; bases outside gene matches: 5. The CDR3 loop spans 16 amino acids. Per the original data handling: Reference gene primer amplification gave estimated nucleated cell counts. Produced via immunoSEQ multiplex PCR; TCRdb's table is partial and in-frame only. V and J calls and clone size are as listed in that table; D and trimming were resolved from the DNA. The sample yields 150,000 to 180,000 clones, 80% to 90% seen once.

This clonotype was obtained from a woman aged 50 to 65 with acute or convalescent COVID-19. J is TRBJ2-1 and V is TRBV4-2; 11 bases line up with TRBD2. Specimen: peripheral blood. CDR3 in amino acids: CASSQDSGGAWNEQFF. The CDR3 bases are TGTGCCAGCAGCCAAGATAGCGGGGGGGCGTGGAATGAGCAGTTCTTC.